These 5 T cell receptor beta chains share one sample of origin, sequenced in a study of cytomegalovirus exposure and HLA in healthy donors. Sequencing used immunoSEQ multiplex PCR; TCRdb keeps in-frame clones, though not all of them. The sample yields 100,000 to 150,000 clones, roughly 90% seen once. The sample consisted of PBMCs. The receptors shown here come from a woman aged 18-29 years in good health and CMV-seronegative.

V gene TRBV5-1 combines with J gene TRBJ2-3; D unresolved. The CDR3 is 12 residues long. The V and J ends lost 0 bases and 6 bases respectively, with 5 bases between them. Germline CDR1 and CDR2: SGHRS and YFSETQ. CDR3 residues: CASSLGVDTQYF. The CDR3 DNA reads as TGCGCCAGCAGCTTGGGAGTCGATACGCAGTATTTT. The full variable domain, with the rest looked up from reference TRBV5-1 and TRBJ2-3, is KAGVTQTPRYLIKTRGQQVTLSCSPISGHRSVSWYQQTPGQGLQFLFEYFSETQRNKGNFPGRFSGRQFSNSRSEMNVSTLELGDSALYLCASSLGVDTQYFGPGTRLTVL.

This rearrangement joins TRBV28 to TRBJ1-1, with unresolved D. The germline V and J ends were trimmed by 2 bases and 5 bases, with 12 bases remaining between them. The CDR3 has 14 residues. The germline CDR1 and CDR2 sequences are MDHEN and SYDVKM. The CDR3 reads CASSLQSRGTEAFF. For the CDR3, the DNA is TGTGCCAGCAGTTTACAGTCTCGAGGGACTGAAGCTTTCTTT.

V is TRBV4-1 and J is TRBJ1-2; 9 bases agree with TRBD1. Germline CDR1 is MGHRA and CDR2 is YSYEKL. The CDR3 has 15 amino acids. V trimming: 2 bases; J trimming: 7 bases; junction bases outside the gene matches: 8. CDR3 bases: TGCGCCAGCAGCCAACGGACAGGGGATTTGGGTGGCTACACCTTC. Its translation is CASSQRTGDLGGYTF.

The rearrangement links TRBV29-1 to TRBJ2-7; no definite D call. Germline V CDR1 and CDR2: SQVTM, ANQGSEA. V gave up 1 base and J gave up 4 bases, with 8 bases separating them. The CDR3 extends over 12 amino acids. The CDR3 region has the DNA TGCAGCGTTGAAGGAAACAATTACGAGCAGTACTTC. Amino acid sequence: CSVEGNNYEQYF.

CDR3: CASAPAGVHNEQFF. The CDR3 nucleotides read TGCGCCAGCGCCCCAGCGGGAGTTCACAATGAGCAGTTCTTC. J is TRBJ2-1 and V is TRBV5-1; 8 bases map to TRBD2. This CDR3 has 14 amino acids. The ends lost 7 bases at V and 5 bases at J; junction bases unmatched: 8. The V gene's germline CDR1 is SGHRS and CDR2 YFSETQ.